This T cell receptor (beta chain) was identified in a study of T cell responses to AZD1222 COVID-19 vaccine. Study background: Second doses were pooled across both intervals (about 4 or about 12 weeks). Study results and caveats: Reportedly, nearly half the spike-specific TCRs target unmutated variant regions. The donor group comprised mostly white British people and more females; the analysis possibly underestimated clonal diversity. Baseline serostatus was positive in only 5 to 7 AZD1222 recipients.

Sequencing was performed with immunoSEQ multiplex PCR; in TCRdb, only in-frame clones are kept and a portion is missing. Among roughly 120,000 clones listed, about nine tenths were seen once. This clone showed up just once. Its antigen is not known. The clonotype originates from an adult in good health. This material consisted of peripheral blood, taken on day 0 of AZD1222 vaccination.

In nucleotides, the CDR3 is TGTGCTAGTGGTTTGGGCTCCTTCACAGATACGCAGTATTTT. It is translated as CASGLGSFTDTQYF. This chain joins TRBV12-5 and TRBJ2-3, with unresolved D. V shed 1 base and J shed 2 bases, with 7 bases lying between them. From germline, CDR1 is LGHNT and CDR2 FRNRAP. The CDR3 is made up of 14 amino acids.